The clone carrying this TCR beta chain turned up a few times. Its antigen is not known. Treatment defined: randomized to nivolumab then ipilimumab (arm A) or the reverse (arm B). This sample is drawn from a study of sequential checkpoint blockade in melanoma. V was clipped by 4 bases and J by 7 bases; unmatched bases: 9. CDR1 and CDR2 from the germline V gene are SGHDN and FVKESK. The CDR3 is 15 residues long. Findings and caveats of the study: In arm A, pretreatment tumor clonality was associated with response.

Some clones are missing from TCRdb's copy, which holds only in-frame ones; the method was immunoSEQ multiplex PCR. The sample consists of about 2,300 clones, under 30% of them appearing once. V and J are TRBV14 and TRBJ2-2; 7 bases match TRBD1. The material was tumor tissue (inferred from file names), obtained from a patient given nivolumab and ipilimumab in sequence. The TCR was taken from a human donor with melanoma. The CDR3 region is CASSPLQGKGGELFF. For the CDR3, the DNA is TGTGCCAGCAGCCCCCTACAGGGGAAGGGCGGGGAGCTGTTTTTT.